A single sample is the source of the 17 T cell receptor beta chains below, sequenced in a study of CD8 T cell repertoires and HIV-1 epitope variants. TCRdb's table, derived via immunoSEQ multiplex PCR, lists solely in-frame clones and lacks some. The profile shows around 4,600 clones, roughly three fifths of them singletons. These receptors have no identified antigens. Source material: cultured CD8+ T cells derived from PBMCs. Source of these receptors: a male donor with HIV.

In this sample, this clone turned up a few times. The chain has TRBV14 and TRBJ2-5, with a tentative D call TRBD2 (6 bases). V gave up 1 base and J gave up 7 bases, with 13 bases separating them. This CDR3 is 14 amino acids long. The V gene's germline CDR1 is SGHDN and CDR2 FVKESK. This CDR3 is CASSQVRGRGTQYF. The CDR3 DNA sequence: TGTGCCAGCAGCCAAGTGCGGGGCCGGGGGACCCAGTACTTC. Supplemented by reference TRBV14 and TRBJ2-5, the full variable domain reads EAGVTQFPSHSVIEKGQTVTLRCDPISGHDNLYWYRRVMGKEIKFLLHFVKESKQDESGMPNNRFLAERTGGTYSTLKVQPAELEDSGVYFCASSQVRGRGTQYFGPGTRLLVL.

This clone is a singleton in its sample. The chain couples TRBV27 to TRBJ1-6; TRBD1 is a possible D gene (5 bases). V lost 3 bases and J 1 base, leaving 16 bases between the germline ends. The CDR3 covers 18 residues. Looked up from germline, CDR1 is MNHEY and CDR2 is SMNVEV (reference sequence). In nucleotides, the CDR3 is TGTGCCAGCAGTTTGGGGCGGGGCCAGACGTCCTATAATTCACCCCTCCACTTT. This sequence encodes CASSLGRGQTSYNSPLHF.

This chain links TRBV7-9 with TRBJ2-1; D remains unclear. CDR1 SEHNR and CDR2 FQNEAQ come from the germline V gene (reference sequence). The CDR3 is 15 residues long. V was pared by 0 bases and J by 6 bases, with 12 bases between. CDR3 amino acids: CASSLARGDLNEQFF. The CDR3 nucleotides are TGTGCCAGCAGCTTAGCGCGTGGAGATCTCAATGAGCAGTTCTTC.

The rearrangement joins TRBV4-1 to TRBJ2-1; 8 nucleotides line up with TRBD1. V dropped 0 bases and J dropped 5; count of bases not matched to a gene: 3. This CDR3 region has 15 residues. The germline V gene has CDR1 MGHRA and CDR2 YSYEKL. CDR3 in amino acids: CASSQEDRDNNEQFF. CDR3 coding DNA: TGCGCCAGCAGCCAAGAGGACAGGGACAACAATGAGCAGTTCTTC.

The gene calls are TRBV5-1 and TRBJ1-6; D is unresolved. Deletions cut 1 base from V and 8 bases from J, with 10 bases between. The CDR3 has 14 residues. The germline V gene encodes CDR1 SGHRS and CDR2 YFSETQ. The CDR3 spells CASSLWGQDSPLHF. The DNA of the CDR3 is TGCGCCAGCAGCTTGTGGGGTCAGGATTCACCCCTCCACTTT.

The J gene is TRBJ2-7, the V gene TRBV14; TRBD2 aligns across 14 bases. With V trimmed by 1 base and J by 3 bases, 2 bases remained unmatched. The germline V gene has CDR1 SGHDN and CDR2 FVKESK. The CDR3 is 16 residues long. CDR3 loop: CASSQGGLAGGYEQYF. The CDR3, as DNA: TGTGCCAGCAGCCAAGGTGGACTAGCGGGAGGCTACGAGCAGTACTTC.

The chain uses TRBV6-5 and TRBJ2-3; D is unresolved. CDR1 is MNHEY and CDR2 is SVGAGI in the germline V gene. The V end lost 0 bases, the J end lost 1 base, and 11 bases lay between the germline ends. This CDR3 is 16 amino acids long. CDR3 residues: CASSYSTDPRTDTQYF. CDR3 nucleotides: TGTGCCAGCAGTTACTCTACGGACCCTCGCACAGATACGCAGTATTTT.

By its share, this clone is medium-sized (0.01 to 0.1%). The chain has TRBV19 and TRBJ2-7; tentatively, D is TRBD1 (7 bases). Germline V gives CDR1 LNHDA, CDR2 SQIVND (reference sequence). The CDR3 consists of 15 residues. V was trimmed by 1 base and J by 3 bases, leaving 13 bases between them. The CDR3 DNA reads as TGTGCCAGTAGTATAGCGGGGGACAGCCTCTACGAGCAGTACTTC. This gives the protein CASSIAGDSLYEQYF.

This chain connects TRBV6-5 to TRBJ2-1; no firm D call. CDR3 length: 12 residues. V lost 4 bases to trimming and J lost 5 bases, with 6 bases between them. The germline V gene encodes CDR1 MNHEY and CDR2 SVGAGI. CDR3: CASSSRNNEQFF. The DNA for the CDR3 is TGTGCCAGCAGTTCTAGGAACAATGAGCAGTTCTTC.

J is TRBJ1-2 and V is TRBV10-3; perhaps TRBD1 as D (6 bases). Germline V gene data show CDR1 as ENHRY and CDR2 as SYGVKD. The germline V and J ends were trimmed by 0 bases and 4 bases, with 12 bases remaining between them. The CDR3 is 15 residues long. The CDR3 protein is CAISESQGQIYGYTF. The CDR3, as DNA: TGTGCCATCAGTGAGTCTCAAGGACAGATCTATGGCTACACCTTC.

The rearrangement joins TRBV5-6 to TRBJ1-2; 12 bases are shared with TRBD1. V trimming: 4 bases; J trimming: 4 bases; junction bases outside the gene matches: 8. The CDR3 covers 16 residues. Germline values: CDR1 SGHDT, CDR2 YYEEEE. CDR3 sequence reads: CASSGTGTGGSYGYTF. The CDR3 nucleotides read TGTGCCAGCAGCGGAACCGGGACAGGGGGCAGCTATGGCTACACCTTC.

The chain recombines TRBV5-1 with TRBJ2-2; D remains ambiguous. Per germline, CDR1 SGHRS and CDR2 YFSETQ. This CDR3 is 12 amino acids long. Trimming cost V 2 bases and J 9 bases, with 8 bases left between them. The CDR3 loop is CASSLVDRELFF. The CDR3 DNA reads as TGCGCCAGCAGCTTAGTAGACCGGGAGCTGTTTTTT.

V and J are TRBV7-9 and TRBJ1-5; D is perhaps TRBD1 (5 bases). V gave up 5 bases and J gave up 3 bases, with 14 bases separating them. There are 15 residues in the CDR3. Germline V gene data show CDR1 as SEHNR and CDR2 as FQNEAQ (reference sequence). CDR3 sequence: CASSPTGGVNQPQHF. The DNA for the CDR3 is TGTGCCAGCAGCCCCACCGGGGGAGTCAATCAGCCCCAGCATTTT.

This rearrangement joins TRBV6-5 to TRBJ2-1; 10 positions match TRBD2. Germline V gene sequence: CDR1 MNHEY, CDR2 SVGAGI. The J segment lost 3 bases and the V segment lost 9 bases, leaving 8 bases of the junction unmatched. The CDR3 contains 15 residues. CDR3 DNA sequence: TGTGCCAGTCAAGATAGCGGGAGGTTCTACAATGAGCAGTTCTTC. Amino acid sequence: CASQDSGRFYNEQFF.

By share, this clone ranks as medium-sized. The V gene is TRBV6-6, the J gene TRBJ2-7, with D perhaps being TRBD1 or TRBD2 (5 bases each). Trimming cost V 6 bases and J 2 bases, with 14 bases left between them. Germline V lookup: CDR1 MNHNY, CDR2 SVGAGI (reference sequence). The CDR3 contains 14 residues. The CDR3 sequence: CASSPGAITYEQYF. CDR3 nucleotide sequence: TGTGCCAGCAGCCCCGGGGCGATTACCTACGAGCAGTACTTC.

DNA for the CDR3: TGTGCCAGCAGCGACCGGGACAGGGGGCTCGGCTACACCTTC. It codes for CASSDRDRGLGYTF. The chain recombines TRBV2 with TRBJ1-2, with 12 bases that match TRBD1. The CDR3 length is 14 residues. V was clipped by 6 bases and J by 8 bases; unmatched bases: 7. The germline CDR1 and CDR2 sequences are SNHLY and FYNNEI. The full variable domain, completed using reference TRBV2 and TRBJ1-2, is EPEVTQTPSHQVTQMGQEVILRCVPISNHLYFYWYRQILGQKVEFLVSFYNNEISEKSEIFDDQFSVERPDGSNFTLKIRSTKLEDSAMYFCASSDRDRGLGYTFGSGTRLTVV.

The V call is TRBV7-8, the J call TRBJ1-3; 8 bases match TRBD1. The CDR3 sequence is 17 residues long. The V gene end was trimmed by 3 bases and the J gene end by 0 bases; junction bases not matched to a gene: 7. Germline CDR1 is SGHVS and CDR2 is FQNEAQ. DNA of the CDR3: TGTGCCAGCAGCTTGGGAGGACAGGGCTACTCTGGAAACACCATATATTTT. Protein sequence: CASSLGGQGYSGNTIYF.